The T cell receptor beta chain described here comes from a study of blood T cells in healthy people across ages. With regard to this clonotype: What it binds is unknown.

The second PCR ran about 6 to 12 cycles with a sample-barcoded 5' primer and J-beta primers. TCRdb itself ran the 5' RACE reads through MiXCR, one entry per CDR3 protein. The sample has about 800,000 distinct CDR3 sequences, 55% to 75% seen once. Russia was home to the donors, healthy Caucasian individuals aged roughly 6 to 100. CDR3 size: 15 residues. Germline V lookup: CDR1 MNHNS, CDR2 SASEGT. V trimming: 6 bases; J trimming: 8 bases; junction bases outside the gene matches: 10. Overall study results and limits: There was no known CMV status for donors, so expanded clonotype changes were possibly confounded. Greater diversity and more naive CD4+ cells were seen in long-lived donors than in aged donors.

The J gene is TRBJ1-6, the V gene TRBV6-1; 7 nucleotides line up with TRBD1. This clonotype was sampled from a man younger than 40 in good health. Sequenced sample: blood. The CDR3 DNA reads as TGTGCCAGCAGGCGGGACAGCCTGGGGTATTCACCCCTCCACTTT. Amino acids: CASRRDSLGYSPLHF.